The clone carrying this T cell receptor (beta chain) was seen a single time. The sample originates from a study of technical replicates of blood from four donors. Germline lookup yields CDR1 SGHNT and CDR2 YENEEA. This CDR3 has 14 amino acids. V lost 6 bases to trimming and J lost 2 bases; unmatched junction nucleotides: 5. Only in-frame clones appear in the TCRdb table, and some are missing; sequencing was by immunoSEQ multiplex PCR. Among about 75,000 clones listed, around 94% were seen once. The TCR comes from a human donor in good health. The V and J genes are TRBV11-3 and TRBJ2-7; TRBD1 matches at 9 bases. Sequences were obtained from T cells isolated from PBMCs. CDR3 sequence (DNA): TGTGCCAGCAGTACCGGGACAGGGCCCTACGAGCAGTACTTC. Its translation: CASSTGTGPYEQYF. Together with reference TRBV11-3 and TRBJ2-7, the CDR3 gives the full variable domain: EAGVVQSPRYKIIEKKQPVAFWCNPISGHNTLYWYLQNLGQGPELLIRYENEEAVDDSQLPKDRFSAERLKGVDSTLKIQPAELGDSAVYLCASSTGTGPYEQYFGPGTRLTVT.